This TCR beta chain stems from a study of blood T cell repertoires in COVID-19. Background on the study: From the United States, Italy and Spain came samples of acute and convalescent COVID-19. The cDNA or gDNA used as material had been derived from T cells, B-cell-depleted T cells, or PBMCs.

This clone was picked up one time. Per the study methods: Amplifying reference gene primers gave estimates of nucleated cell counts. TCRdb's table, derived via immunoSEQ multiplex PCR, lists solely in-frame clones and lacks some. V, J and clone size derive from that table, while D and trimming were established from the DNA sequence. The sample holds about 110,000 clones; 65% to 90% are singletons and the top ten take approximately 15%. The CDR3 is made up of 14 amino acids. The V end was cut by 2 bases, the J end by 3 bases, with 11 bases between. Germline V lookup: CDR1 SGHTA, CDR2 FQGNSA. This TCR derives from a woman between 55 and 75 years old with acute or convalescent COVID-19. This chain joins TRBV7-2 and TRBJ2-7; D not certain. The specimen sequenced was peripheral blood. The CDR3 DNA sequence: TGTGCCAGCAGCTTACAGTTCTCAGACTACGAGCAGTACTTC. Translated: CASSLQFSDYEQYF. The full variable domain, in which reference TRBV7-2 and TRBJ2-7 provide the parts outside the CDR3, is GAGVSQSPSNKVTEKGKDVELRCDPISGHTALYWYRQSLGQGLEFLIYFQGNSAPDKSGLPSDRFSAERTGGSVSTLTIQRTQQEDSAVYLCASSLQFSDYEQYFGPGTRLTVT.